One and the same sample provided the 16 T cell receptor beta chains below, sequenced in a study of T cells in Graves' hyperthyroidism and ophthalmopathy. Template material for amplifying TCR beta CDR3 regions consisted of RNA transcripts. RT-PCR in the first round (using the HTBI primer set) targeted the TCR CDR3. TCRdb processed the multiplex PCR reads anew with MiXCR; each CDR3 protein has one entry. The sample lists about 480,000 distinct CDR3 sequences, 20% to 25% occurring once. Specimen: blood. Source of these receptors: a woman in her 70s with Graves' ophthalmopathy.

In this sample, this clonotype turned up a few times. V usage is TRBV20-1 and J usage is TRBJ1-1; 8 bases are a match to TRBD1. With 5 bases clipped from V and 5 bases from J, the junction kept 13 bases outside the gene matches. Per the germline V gene, CDR1 is DFQATT and CDR2 is SNEGSKA (reference sequence). The CDR3 spans 15 residues. This chain's CDR3 is CSALPFAGGKTEAFF. The DNA of the CDR3 is TGCAGTGCTCTCCCGTTTGCAGGGGGCAAGACTGAAGCTTTCTTT.

The CDR3 here is CASSQVLRGNTEAFF. The CDR3 DNA is TGTGCCAGCAGCCAAGTATTAAGGGGGAACACTGAAGCTTTCTTT. The chain couples TRBV3-1 to TRBJ1-1; perhaps TRBD1 as D (5 bases). The V end was cut by 1 base, the J end by 1 base, with 10 bases between. Germline values: CDR1 LGHDT, CDR2 YNNKEL (reference sequence). The CDR3 covers 15 residues.

This clonotype was seen more than once but under ten times. This rearrangement joins TRBV24-1 to TRBJ2-1, with D possibly being TRBD1 (6 bases). Between the trimmed V and J ends, which lost 2 bases and 4 bases, there was a span of 11 bases. Per the germline V gene, CDR1 is KGHDR and CDR2 is SFDVKD. CDR3 length: 15 amino acids. This chain's CDR3 is CATSDSGQLYNEQFF. In nucleotides, the CDR3 is TGTGCCACCAGTGATTCCGGACAGCTTTACAATGAGCAGTTCTTC.

The chain employs TRBV7-9 and TRBJ2-3; 8 bases agree with TRBD2. V shed 5 bases, J shed 2 bases, and the junction held 12 bases outside the gene matches. This CDR3 has 17 residues. CDR1 is SEHNR and CDR2 is FQNEAQ in the germline V gene (reference sequence). The CDR3 loop is CASSRGGLAGITDTQYF. CDR3 nucleotide sequence: TGTGCCAGCAGCCGGGGTGGGCTAGCGGGTATCACAGATACGCAGTATTTT.

The chain is built from TRBV20-1 and TRBJ2-3; either TRBD1 or TRBD2 may supply D (5 bases each). CDR3 length equals 13 residues. The ends were cut back, 5 bases at V and 6 bases at J, with 15 bases in the middle. The germline CDR1 and CDR2 sequences are DFQATT and SNEGSKA (reference sequence). CDR3 in amino acids: CSAPGPLEDTQYF. CDR3 nucleotides: TGCAGTGCTCCGGGGCCTCTGGAGGATACGCAGTATTTT.

On this clonotype: A read error is possible here, since a much larger clone lies one base away. The chain has TRBV9 and TRBJ2-7; 11 nucleotides align to TRBD2. The germline gives CDR1 SGDLS, CDR2 YYNGEE. The V segment lost 6 bases and the J segment 1 base; nucleotides outside the gene matches: 3. The CDR3 consists of 14 residues. The CDR3 DNA reads as TGTGCCAGCAACCCTAGCGGGAGGTCCTACGAGCAGTACTTC. Amino acids: CASNPSGRSYEQYF.

The sample holds many counts of this clonotype. The rearrangement uses TRBV2 and TRBJ2-7; D gene uncertain. Germline-derived CDR1 and CDR2 are SNHLY and FYNNEI. Trimming stripped 3 bases from V and 4 bases from J, with 10 bases between. The CDR3 loop spans 13 amino acids. The CDR3 reads CASSDLMEYEQYF. For the CDR3, the DNA is TGTGCCAGCAGTGACCTGATGGAGTACGAGCAGTACTTC.

This clonotype was picked up a small number of times. The V and J genes are TRBV12-3 or TRBV12-4 and TRBJ2-2, with D possibly TRBD1 on 5 matching bases. V shed 6 bases and J shed 0 bases, with 11 bases lying between them. The CDR3 sequence is 15 residues long. CDR3 region: CASSRQMANTGELFF. CDR3 DNA: TGTGCCAGCAGCCGACAGATGGCGAACACCGGGGAGCTGTTTTTT.

This clonotype came up a few times. V gene TRBV20-1 combines with J gene TRBJ2-2, with D possibly TRBD1 on 5 matching bases. This CDR3 is built from 13 residues. CDR1 is DFQATT, CDR2 SNEGSKA, per germline (reference sequence). V was cut by 6 bases and J by 9 bases, with 17 bases left in between. CDR3 sequence reads: CSATPQGTRELFF. CDR3 nucleotide sequence: TGCAGTGCAACACCTCAGGGTACCCGGGAGCTGTTTTTT.

This clonotype was seen a handful of times. The J gene is TRBJ1-4, the V gene TRBV19; D not resolved. The CDR3 runs to 15 residues. Germline assignment: CDR1 LNHDA and CDR2 SQIVND (reference sequence). The V end was cut by 3 bases, the J end by 0 bases, with 8 bases between. Written as DNA, the CDR3 is TGTGCCAGTAGTATCCAGGCAGCAACTAATGAAAAACTGTTTTTT. It encodes CASSIQAATNEKLFF.

The chain couples TRBV7-2 to TRBJ2-6, with TRBD1 matching over 10 bases. V dropped 7 bases and J dropped 3; count of bases not matched to a gene: 12. The CDR3 length is 18 residues. Germline-derived CDR1 and CDR2 are SGHTA and FQGNSA. The DNA for the CDR3 is TGTGCCAGCATCCTAAGACAGGGGGCATTGGGTGGGGCCAACGTCCTGACTTTC. As protein: CASILRQGALGGANVLTF.

The chain carries TRBV7-2 and TRBJ2-1; 8 bases line up with TRBD2. The length of the CDR3 is 17 residues. The germline CDR1 and CDR2 sequences are SGHTA and FQGNSA. V dropped 1 base and J dropped 7; count of bases not matched to a gene: 12. The CDR3 reads CASSLVPPRTSLNEQFF. The DNA of the CDR3 is TGTGCCAGCAGCTTAGTCCCCCCCCGGACTAGCCTAAATGAGCAGTTCTTC.

This clonotype was found many times. This rearrangement joins TRBV6-6 to TRBJ1-2, with a possible D match to TRBD1 (5 bases). Germline V gene lookup returns CDR1 MNHNY and CDR2 SVGAGI (reference sequence). Trimming pared 2 bases from V and 4 bases from J, leaving 8 bases between. This CDR3 is built from 13 residues. The CDR3 nucleotides are TGTGCCAGCAGTTACAGGGGTCTCTATGGCTACACCTTC. Its protein product is CASSYRGLYGYTF.

This chain uses TRBV12-3 or TRBV12-4 with TRBJ2-1, with D possibly TRBD2 on 6 matching bases. Deletions cut 10 bases from V and 3 bases from J, with 13 bases between. This CDR3 contains 13 residues. In DNA, the CDR3 is TGTGCCACCTCCGGGACTGTCTACAATGAGCAGTTCTTC. As protein: CATSGTVYNEQFF.

This clonotype came up a few times. This chain connects TRBV6-2 or TRBV6-3 to TRBJ2-1; TRBD2 agrees at 11 bases. The CDR3 totals 15 residues. V shed 6 bases and J 3 bases; nucleotides not matched to a gene: 4. Germline CDR1 MNHEY, CDR2 SVGEGT. The DNA for the CDR3 is TGTGCCAGCAGACGGGGACTAGCGGTCTACAATGAGCAGTTCTTC. Its protein is CASRRGLAVYNEQFF.

This clonotype was observed a handful of times. The J gene is TRBJ2-5, the V gene TRBV9, with 11 bases lining up with TRBD2. The J segment lost 2 bases and the V segment lost 4 bases, leaving 4 bases of the junction unmatched. This CDR3 contains 15 residues. The germline gives CDR1 SGDLS, CDR2 YYNGEE. CDR3: CASSLGLAEQETQYF. CDR3 DNA: TGTGCCAGCAGCCTGGGACTAGCGGAACAAGAGACCCAGTACTTC.